The clone carrying this T cell receptor (beta chain) was counted at least ten times. Its matching antigen is unknown. This sample was taken from a study of T-cell reconstitution after alpha-beta-depleted transplantation in children. TCRbeta library preparation incorporated unique molecular identifiers. TCRdb recomputed calls from the PCR reads with MiXCR, one row per CDR3 protein. The data contain 450,000 to 600,000 distinct CDR3 sequences, about 10% of them singletons. Study findings and constraints: Once a year had passed after transplant, T-cell counts and diversity came mostly from newly produced T cells. Recipient T cells and thymic progenitors that survived gave rise to the high TCRbeta diversity observed at day 60 in some patients. Approximately two months post-transplant, alpha-beta T cells reportedly originated from several hundred expanded graft clones.

Here the sequenced sample was PBMCs, taken before TCRalphabeta/CD19-depleted stem cell transplant. The TCR was taken from a child aged 2 to 10 with inherited bone marrow failure, due to receive a stem cell transplant.

The CDR3 coding sequence is TGCGCCAGCAGCTTGGCGGGACAGGGGGCGCGAGGGGATAGCAATCAGCCCCAGCATTTT. Residues: CASSLAGQGARGDSNQPQHF. The chain employs TRBV5-1 and TRBJ1-5; 12 bases fit TRBD1. Unmatched junction bases numbered 10, after V lost 0 bases and J lost 0 bases. There are 20 residues in the CDR3. Germline V gene sequence: CDR1 SGHRS, CDR2 YFSETQ.